Listed here are 20 T cell receptor beta chains from one sample, sequenced in a study of beta chain features in type 1 diabetes. General study results and limits: There was a moderate but significant shortening of TCRB CDR3s in all four CD4+ subsets of Type 1 diabetes patients.

The antigens these receptors bind are not known. Isolated RNA was reverse transcribed in full, so expressed TCRB transcripts were sequenced. The data were produced by immunoSEQ multiplex PCR, yet TCRdb's version contains in-frame clones alone and is incomplete. This table holds about 340,000 clones, about a tenth found once. Sequencing used central memory CD4+ T cells from blood. All receptors derive from a man under 40 with type 1 diabetes.

In its sample, this clone was seen many times. The chain joins TRBV4-3 to TRBJ2-2; D call uncertain. The ends were cut back, 0 bases at V and 3 bases at J, with 5 bases in the middle. The CDR3 contains 14 residues. Germline lookup yields CDR1 LGHNA and CDR2 YSLEER. CDR3 residues: CASSQEAYTGELFF. The CDR3 DNA reads TGCGCCAGCAGCCAAGAGGCCTACACCGGGGAGCTGTTTTTT.

This clone has a handful of counts. This chain links TRBV7-2 with TRBJ1-5; D remains ambiguous. V was shortened by 1 base and J by 3 bases, with 10 bases between the two germline ends. The CDR3 loop spans 15 amino acids. CDR1 is SGHTA and CDR2 is FQGNSA in the germline V gene. CDR3 amino acids: CASSLEGRLNQPQHF. CDR3 DNA: TGTGCCAGCAGCTTAGAGGGCCGACTCAATCAGCCCCAGCATTTT.

For this clone: A junction end diverges from the germline sequence, so it may reflect a read error. This sequence joins TRBV15 and TRBJ1-2; 8 bases are shared with TRBD1. Looked up from germline, CDR1 is LNHNV and CDR2 is YYDKDF (reference sequence). CDR3 size: 13 residues. The CDR3 reads CAARGQGLYGYTF. In DNA, the CDR3 is TGTGCCGCCAGAGGACAGGGCCTCTATGGCTACACCTTC.

The chain has TRBV7-2 and TRBJ2-7, with D tentatively TRBD1 (5 bases). Germline-derived CDR1 and CDR2 are SGHTA and FQGNSA. Trimming stripped 6 bases from V and 2 bases from J, with 17 bases between. The CDR3 sequence is 15 residues long. The CDR3 here is CASSEAVRATYEQYF. CDR3 coding DNA: TGTGCCAGCAGTGAAGCTGTCAGGGCGACCTACGAGCAGTACTTC.

This clone appeared a few times. The chain links TRBV7-2 to TRBJ1-1, with 7 positions matching TRBD1. The CDR3 covers 16 residues. Germline V gene lookup returns CDR1 SGHTA and CDR2 FQGNSA. V shed 0 bases and J 1 base; nucleotides not matched to a gene: 5. CDR3 region: CASSLAQGVGNTEAFF. CDR3 nucleotides: TGTGCCAGCAGCTTAGCTCAGGGGGTGGGGAACACTGAAGCTTTCTTT. The full variable domain, rest sourced from reference TRBV7-2 and TRBJ1-1, is GAGVSQSPSNKVTEKGKDVELRCDPISGHTALYWYRQSLGQGLEFLIYFQGNSAPDKSGLPSDRFSAERTGGSVSTLTIQRTQQEDSAVYLCASSLAQGVGNTEAFFGQGTRLTVV.

The J gene is TRBJ2-7, the V gene TRBV11-2; 11 nucleotides agree with TRBD2. The CDR3 totals 16 residues. The V segment lost 5 bases and the J segment 2 bases; nucleotides outside the gene matches: 8. Looked up from germline, CDR1 is SGHAT and CDR2 is FQNNGV. CDR3 nucleotide sequence: TGTGCCAGCAGCCGAGGAACTAGCGGGGGAACCTACGAGCAGTACTTC. It yields the protein CASSRGTSGGTYEQYF.

The chain recombines TRBV11-2 with TRBJ2-3; the D gene is possibly TRBD2 (5 bases). Germline V lookup: CDR1 SGHAT, CDR2 FQNNGV. CDR3 size: 16 residues. With 0 bases removed from V and 4 bases from J, the gap between germline ends came to 14 bases. For the CDR3, the DNA is TGTGCCAGCAGCTTAGATCAGGCCGGAGGAGCAGATACGCAGTATTTT. This translates into CASSLDQAGGADTQYF.

This clone occurred a few times. The rearrangement links TRBV21-1 to TRBJ2-7. TRBV21-1 is a pseudogene segment. The CDR3 loop spans 13 amino acids. DNA of the CDR3: TGTGCCAGCCCCCGCTCAGGGAGTGGAGAGCAGTACTTC. Its protein is CASPRSGSGEQYF.

This chain joins TRBV25-1 and TRBJ1-2; no reliable D call. V was shortened by 2 bases and J by 8 bases, with 9 bases between the two germline ends. CDR3 length: 12 amino acids. Germline V lookup: CDR1 MGHDK, CDR2 SYGVNS. The CDR3 nucleotides are TGTGCCAGCAGTGAACTCCGAAACGGCTACACCTTC. This encodes CASSELRNGYTF.

The V gene is TRBV27, the J gene TRBJ1-5; tentative D call: TRBD1 (6 bases). Trimming left V 11 bases short and J 7 bases short, with 27 bases between. CDR1 and CDR2 from the germline V gene are MNHEY and SMNVEV (reference sequence). The CDR3 extends over 16 amino acids. The DNA for the CDR3 is TGTGCCGACAATTCAGGGACACGTCTTTGCGTACAGCCCCAGCATTTT. This translates into CADNSGTRLCVQPQHF.

This chain connects TRBV9 to TRBJ1-1; tentative D call: TRBD1 (6 bases). The germline V gene has CDR1 SGDLS and CDR2 YYNGEE. This CDR3 is built from 14 residues. With 0 bases removed from V and 6 bases from J, the gap between germline ends came to 12 bases. CDR3 region: CASSVETWGPEAFF. As DNA, the CDR3 is TGTGCCAGCAGCGTAGAAACATGGGGGCCTGAAGCTTTCTTT.

This clone was picked up a small number of times. V and J are TRBV10-3 and TRBJ2-7; TRBD2 is a possible D gene (6 bases). This CDR3 spans 14 amino acids. Germline V CDR1 and CDR2: ENHRY, SYGVKD. Trimming removed 6 bases from V and 4 bases from J, with 16 bases in between. The CDR3 region is CAISPVEGRYEQYF. The DNA of the CDR3 is TGTGCCATCAGCCCCGTGGAAGGGAGGTACGAGCAGTACTTC.

For this clone: This CDR3 fails to terminate in the conserved phenylalanine or tryptophan, so it likely reflects a read error. It is unclear where the CDR3 begins or ends on the DNA, so no DNA is shown, and the CDR3 is as TCRdb lists it. This chain uses TRBV30 with TRBJ1-4; TRBD1, the table's D call, lacks a check against the DNA. CDR1 and CDR2 from the germline V gene are GTSNPN and SVGIG (reference sequence). The CDR3 is 10 amino acids in total, end residues counted. The CDR3 is CAWNRDRGTV.

The table lists this clone with a few counts. The chain is built from TRBV7-6 and TRBJ2-3; weak D call: TRBD2 (5 bases). The CDR3 has 12 residues. Germline V gives CDR1 SGHVS, CDR2 FNYEAQ. V lost 4 bases and J lost 9, with 11 bases in between. The CDR3 DNA is TGTGCCAGCAGCTCGACGGGGTGGACGCAGTATTTT. Translation gives CASSSTGWTQYF.

The chain recombines TRBV5-1 with TRBJ2-7; 7 nucleotides match TRBD1. This CDR3 is 13 amino acids long. CDR1 is SGHRS, CDR2 YFSETQ, per germline. V lost 1 base and J lost 6; bases outside the gene matches: 4. The chain's CDR3 is CASSLSDRAEQYF. CDR3 bases: TGCGCCAGCAGCTTGAGTGACAGGGCCGAGCAGTACTTC. Together with reference TRBV5-1 and TRBJ2-7, the CDR3 gives the full variable domain: KAGVTQTPRYLIKTRGQQVTLSCSPISGHRSVSWYQQTPGQGLQFLFEYFSETQRNKGNFPGRFSGRQFSNSRSEMNVSTLELGDSALYLCASSLSDRAEQYFGPGTRLTVT.

The chain uses TRBV6-1 and TRBJ1-3; D is perhaps TRBD1 (6 bases). The CDR3 contains 14 residues. The ends were cut back, 1 base at V and 8 bases at J, with 12 bases in the middle. CDR1 MNHNS and CDR2 SASEGT come from the germline V gene. The CDR3 here is CASSEVGSGDTIYF. CDR3 bases: TGTGCCAGCAGTGAAGTCGGATCAGGGGACACCATATATTTT.

In this sample, this clone turned up a few times. This chain links TRBV5-1 with TRBJ2-5, with D maybe TRBD2 (5 bases). In germline, CDR1 is SGHRS, CDR2 YFSETQ. The CDR3 sequence is 15 residues long. V lost 2 bases to trimming and J lost 4 bases, with 15 bases between them. DNA of the CDR3: TGCGCCAGCAGCTTAATCGGGGTGTTGGGAGAGACCCAGTACTTC. Protein sequence: CASSLIGVLGETQYF.

About this clone itself: Other DNA sequences in the sample encode the same CDR3. The chain joins TRBV10-3 to TRBJ2-5, with a possible D match to TRBD2 (5 bases). The CDR3 has 11 amino acids. The V gene's germline CDR1 is ENHRY and CDR2 SYGVKD. V was clipped by 8 bases and J by 5 bases, with 9 bases between them. CDR3 sequence (DNA): TGTGCCATCGGAGGTTCGGAGACCCAGTACTTC. Protein: CAIGGSETQYF.

The V call is TRBV5-1, the J call TRBJ1-6; weak D call: TRBD1 (6 bases). V was pared by 8 bases and J by 6 bases, with 12 bases between. Germline V gene sequence: CDR1 SGHRS, CDR2 YFSETQ. This CDR3 spans 13 amino acids. The CDR3 DNA follows: TGCGCCAGTAGACAGGCGCCTAATTCACCCCTCCACTTT. This translates into CASRQAPNSPLHF. Filled out from reference TRBV5-1 and TRBJ1-6, the complete variable domain reads KAGVTQTPRYLIKTRGQQVTLSCSPISGHRSVSWYQQTPGQGLQFLFEYFSETQRNKGNFPGRFSGRQFSNSRSEMNVSTLELGDSALYLCASRQAPNSPLHFGNGTRLTVT.

This clone appeared a few times. V gene TRBV11-2 combines with J gene TRBJ2-3; TRBD2 agrees at 11 bases. The CDR3 is 16 residues long. V lost 1 base, J lost 3 bases, and 3 bases stayed unmatched. From germline, CDR1 is SGHAT and CDR2 FQNNGV. CDR3 DNA: TGTGCCAGCAGCTTAGGCCCTAGCGGGGGGACAGATACGCAGTATTTT. It encodes CASSLGPSGGTDTQYF.